One and the same sample provided the 27 T cell receptor beta chains below, sequenced in a study of CD8+ T cells in alopecia areata (dated by TCRdb to the late 2010s). The time point label on this specimen signifies: about four weeks on oral tofacitinib. This specimen's treatment or condition label, interpreted: oral pan-JAK inhibitor, 5-10 mg twice daily. Libraries were constructed by the immunoSEQ multiplex PCR assay. RNA was extracted from all samples and reverse transcribed into cDNA as template for TCR sequencing. Held by TCRdb, this immuneACCESS table contains in-frame sequences only and omits some clones. Under half of the omission traces to an unresolved V gene where checked; the cause of the rest is unknown. The sample contains more than 150,000 clones, 50% to 60% of them found a single time. Of the sample, over 3% is held by the ten largest clones. Sample: CD4+ T cells sorted from blood, taken at week 4, from a patient treated with tofacitinib. The receptors were gathered from a human donor with alopecia areata.

In DNA, the CDR3 is TGCGCCAGCAGCTCCGGGACAGGTACTGAAGCTTTCTTT. The encoded protein is CASSSGTGTEAFF. The rearrangement joins TRBV5-1 to TRBJ1-1; 8 nucleotides match TRBD1. Germline CDR1 is SGHRS and CDR2 is YFSETQ. V was pared by 3 bases and J by 5 bases, with 3 bases of the junction left unmatched. The CDR3 has 13 amino acids.

This clone was seen only once. The V and J genes are TRBV30 and TRBJ1-2; D unresolved. The CDR3 has 12 amino acids. Germline assignment: CDR1 GTSNPN and CDR2 SVGIG (reference sequence). With 2 bases removed from V and 5 bases from J, the gap between germline ends came to 9 bases. CDR3 sequence (DNA): TGTGCCTGGAGTAAAACAGATTATGGCTACACCTTC. It specifies CAWSKTDYGYTF.

In its sample, this clone was seen many times. This chain links TRBV6-4 with TRBJ1-1, with D uncertain. Germline V lookup: CDR1 MRHNA, CDR2 SNTAGT. The CDR3 has 15 residues. Trimming removed 7 bases from V and 1 base from J, with 16 bases in between. CDR3 sequence reads: CASTPSPEGNTEAFF. CDR3 DNA sequence: TGTGCCAGCACCCCCTCCCCGGAGGGGAACACTGAAGCTTTCTTT.

This sequence joins TRBV2 and TRBJ1-2; 7 nucleotides match TRBD1. The J segment lost 8 bases and the V segment lost 5 bases, leaving 8 bases of the junction unmatched. This CDR3 is built from 13 residues. Germline loops: CDR1 SNHLY, CDR2 FYNNEI. This CDR3 is CASSLQGIEGYTF. The DNA for the CDR3 is TGTGCCAGCAGTTTACAGGGGATTGAGGGCTACACCTTC.

Comments on this clone: One end of the junction does not line up with germline, which may come from a read error. This chain uses TRBV29-1 with TRBJ2-5; 9 bases match TRBD1. CDR1 SQVTM and CDR2 ANQGSEA come from the germline V gene. The CDR3 totals 15 residues. The CDR3 bases are TGCAGCGTTGCCTGGGGACAGGGACGCCAAGAGGCCCAGTACTTC. This codes for CSVAWGQGRQEAQYF.

The chain couples TRBV9 to TRBJ1-1; 8 bases agree with TRBD1. The CDR3 runs 17 residues. Germline CDR1 SGDLS, CDR2 YYNGEE. The V gene end was trimmed by 4 bases and the J gene end by 1 base; junction bases not matched to a gene: 12. CDR3 residues: CASSLTRTGLRNTEAFF. The CDR3 DNA sequence: TGTGCCAGCAGCCTAACCCGGACAGGGTTAAGGAACACTGAAGCTTTCTTT.

The chain couples TRBV4-3 to TRBJ2-3, with D possibly matching TRBD1 (7 bases). This CDR3 has 16 amino acids. Trimming took 1 base from V and 6 from J, leaving 17 bases between them. Germline CDR1 LGHNA, CDR2 YSLEER. CDR3: CASSQVISRGEDTQYF. In nucleotides, the CDR3 is TGCGCCAGCAGCCAAGTTATTAGCAGGGGGGAGGATACGCAGTATTTT.

DNA of the CDR3: TGTGCCAGCACCCAACACGGGCGCTCTGCAGATACGCAGTATTTT. Its translation is CASTQHGRSADTQYF. The V gene is TRBV25-1, the J gene TRBJ2-3; D ambiguous. Deletions cut 7 bases from V and 4 bases from J, with 18 bases between. CDR1 is MGHDK and CDR2 is SYGVNS in the germline V gene. The CDR3 is 15 amino acids.

The V and J genes are TRBV7-9 and TRBJ2-3; 8 nucleotides agree with TRBD2. Germline trimming cut 2 bases from V and 5 bases from J; bases unmatched to any gene: 3. The CDR3 contains 14 residues. Germline lookup yields CDR1 SEHNR and CDR2 FQNEAQ (reference sequence). The CDR3 sequence is CASSLSGGLDTQYF. CDR3 DNA: TGTGCCAGCAGCTTAAGCGGGGGTCTAGATACGCAGTATTTT.

About this clone itself: Within the sample, other DNA sequences also encode this same CDR3. The genes are TRBV5-4 and TRBJ2-5; 7 bases match TRBD1. CDR3 size: 13 residues. Germline loops: CDR1 SGHNT, CDR2 YYREEE (reference sequence). The V segment lost 4 bases and the J segment 3 bases; nucleotides outside the gene matches: 3. CDR3 nucleotide sequence: TGTGCCAGCAGCCTTACAGGGGAAGAGACCCAGTACTTC. This codes for CASSLTGEETQYF.

This clone was counted a few times. CDR3 protein: CASSAPTGLGDTQYF. The CDR3 DNA sequence: TGTGCCAGCAGTGCCCCAACAGGGTTGGGAGATACGCAGTATTTT. The chain combines TRBV28 with TRBJ2-3; tentative D call: TRBD1 (6 bases). The CDR3 runs to 15 residues. Trimming removed 5 bases at V and 5 bases at J, with 17 bases between. Per germline, CDR1 MDHEN and CDR2 SYDVKM.

The chain couples TRBV14 to TRBJ1-4; no definite D call. Trimming took 2 bases from V and 7 from J, leaving 14 bases between them. This CDR3 contains 15 residues. The germline V gene has CDR1 SGHDN and CDR2 FVKESK. CDR3: CASSQRAPLGEKLFF. DNA of the CDR3: TGTGCCAGCAGCCAAAGGGCTCCTCTGGGTGAAAAACTGTTTTTT.

V and J are TRBV29-1 and TRBJ2-7; weak D call: TRBD1 (5 bases). The germline V and J ends were trimmed by 6 bases and 0 bases, with 15 bases remaining between them. This CDR3 contains 14 residues. Per the germline V gene, CDR1 is SQVTM and CDR2 is ANQGSEA. The CDR3 nucleotides are TGCAGCGTCTTGACAGCTACCCGCTCCTACGAGCAGTACTTC. This codes for CSVLTATRSYEQYF.

The J gene is TRBJ1-2, the V gene TRBV29-1; D remains ambiguous. Between the trimmed V and J ends, which lost 4 bases and 6 bases, there was a span of 12 bases. This CDR3 has 12 amino acids. CDR1 is SQVTM, CDR2 ANQGSEA, per germline. The CDR3 protein is CSVVLLLNGYTF. The CDR3 nucleotides are TGCAGCGTTGTTCTTCTCCTTAATGGCTACACCTTC.

With regard to this clone: The germline gene is not matched at one end of the junction; a read error may be the cause. The gene calls are TRBV15 and TRBJ1-2; TRBD1 aligns across 7 bases. Germline V gives CDR1 LNHNV, CDR2 YYDKDF (reference sequence). The CDR3 sequence is 15 residues long. The CDR3 region has the DNA TGTGCCACCAGAAGAGGAGGGGGCGTCGACTATGGCTACACCTTC. It translates to CATRRGGGVDYGYTF.

This clone was observed once. The J gene is TRBJ2-2, the V gene TRBV11-2; TRBD1 might be the D (5 bases). This CDR3 spans 15 amino acids. CDR1 is SGHAT and CDR2 is FQNNGV in the germline V gene. V lost 6 bases and J 0 bases, leaving 11 bases between the germline ends. The CDR3 loop is CASSYDRSNTGELFF. The CDR3 region has the DNA TGTGCCAGCAGTTACGACAGATCGAACACCGGGGAGCTGTTTTTT.

This chain connects TRBV7-9 to TRBJ2-3; no definite D call. V was clipped by 1 base and J by 9 bases, with 8 bases between them. Germline loops: CDR1 SEHNR, CDR2 FQNEAQ (reference sequence). This CDR3 has 12 amino acids. The DNA for the CDR3 is TGTGCCAGCAGCTTAGAGGTGCGGACGCAGTATTTT. It encodes CASSLEVRTQYF.

V gene TRBV30 combines with J gene TRBJ1-6; D gene uncertain. V lost 1 base and J lost 11, with 9 bases in between. The CDR3 extends over 12 amino acids. Germline V gene lookup returns CDR1 GTSNPN and CDR2 SVGIG (reference sequence). CDR3 bases: TGTGCCTGGAGTGGGCGGGGTCCACCCCTCCACTTT. Translation gives CAWSGRGPPLHF.

The chain carries TRBV10-3 and TRBJ2-5, with D maybe TRBD1 (5 bases). The V and J ends lost 4 bases and 3 bases respectively, with 12 bases between them. The CDR3 spans 14 residues. Germline CDR1 reads ENHRY; CDR2 reads SYGVKD. CDR3 coding DNA: TGTGCCATCAGTGTAGGTGGCAGGGAAGAGACCCAGTACTTC. Translating gives CAISVGGREETQYF.

This clone was picked up a small number of times. The rearrangement joins TRBV23-1 to TRBJ1-1; no firm D call. TRBV23-1 carries the ORF label, with uncertain function. CDR3 length equals 12 residues. Trimming took off 3 bases at V and 7 bases at J, with 9 bases between the two ends. The CDR3 coding sequence is TGCGCCAGCAGTCACAACCGGGGTGAAGCTTTCTTT. Amino acid sequence: CASSHNRGEAFF.

This rearrangement joins TRBV29-1 to TRBJ2-7; 8 bases are a match to TRBD1. The germline V gene has CDR1 SQVTM and CDR2 ANQGSEA. The junction had 4 bases not matched to a gene; V was cut back by 2 bases and J by 4 bases. CDR3 length: 13 amino acids. The DNA for the CDR3 is TGCAGCGTTGAACTCAGGGGGCGTTACGAGCAGTACTTC. This codes for CSVELRGRYEQYF.

The chain is built from TRBV12-5 and TRBJ1-3, with D possibly being TRBD1 (5 bases). Germline CDR1 LGHNT, CDR2 FRNRAP. The CDR3 consists of 13 residues. CDR3 DNA sequence: TGTCTAGGCGTGGGGGGAACGTGGAACACCATATATTTT. Its translation: CLGVGGTWNTIYF.

This chain links TRBV4-1 with TRBJ1-2; no firm D call. The V and J ends lost 0 bases and 4 bases respectively, with 12 bases between them. The V gene's germline CDR1 is MGHRA and CDR2 YSYEKL. CDR3 length equals 15 residues. As DNA, the CDR3 is TGCGCCAGCAGCCAAGATCTGGTCGTCGGCTATGGCTACACCTTC. It is translated as CASSQDLVVGYGYTF.

The chain carries TRBV7-9 and TRBJ1-1; D is unclear. The CDR3 extends over 11 amino acids. Germline V gives CDR1 SEHNR, CDR2 FQNEAQ (reference sequence). Trimming took 3 bases from V and 8 from J, leaving 7 bases between them. The CDR3 nucleotides are TGTGCCAGCAGCTTTTTTCCAGAAGCTTTCTTT. It encodes CASSFFPEAFF.

This rearrangement joins TRBV4-3 to TRBJ1-6; 9 bases agree with TRBD1. V was clipped by 3 bases and J by 9 bases; unmatched bases: 12. The CDR3 sequence is 17 residues long. Germline V CDR1 and CDR2: LGHNA, YSLEER. CDR3: CASSQIGTGGAASPLHF. CDR3 DNA: TGCGCCAGCAGCCAGATCGGCACAGGGGGCGCGGCTTCACCCCTCCACTTT.

The chain uses TRBV6-6 and TRBJ2-1; D is perhaps TRBD1 or TRBD2 (6 bases each). Germline V gene lookup returns CDR1 MNHNY and CDR2 SVGAGI (reference sequence). The CDR3 is 16 amino acids. Trimming shortened V by 0 bases and J by 0 bases, and 9 bases separated the two germline ends. This CDR3 reads CASSYSRGDSYNEQFF. Written as DNA, the CDR3 is TGTGCCAGCAGTTACTCGAGGGGGGACTCCTACAATGAGCAGTTCTTC.

V gene TRBV5-1 combines with J gene TRBJ1-3; D is unresolved. Germline V lookup: CDR1 SGHRS, CDR2 YFSETQ. The CDR3 runs 14 residues. V was shortened by 5 bases and J by 0 bases, with 9 bases between the two germline ends. CDR3 amino acids: CASSQELSGNTIYF. The CDR3 region has the DNA TGCGCCAGCAGTCAGGAACTCTCTGGAAACACCATATATTTT.